These 14 T cell receptor beta chains came from one sample sequenced in a study of T-cell memory formation after mild COVID-19. TCRdb redid the calling of the 5' RACE reads with MiXCR, one entry per CDR3 protein. The table shows roughly 560,000 distinct CDR3 sequences, with about a fifth occurring only once. The sequenced sample was PBMCs or a T cell subset sorted from them (not recorded which). The receptors were sampled from an adult woman who had mild COVID-19 (a few samples of this study predate the infection). Cell type and time point are not known.

This clonotype was recorded a few times. This rearrangement joins TRBV30 to TRBJ2-5; 7 bases are a match to TRBD2. The CDR3 has 9 residues. Germline CDR1 is GTSNPN and CDR2 is SVGIG (reference sequence). CDR3 bases: TGTAAACTAGCGAAGACCCAGTACTTC. This gives the protein CKLAKTQYF.

This clonotype was seen just once. J is TRBJ2-1 and V is TRBV5-1, with 10 bases identical to TRBD1. The V gene's germline CDR1 is SGHRS and CDR2 YFSETQ. CDR3 length: 16 residues. Trimming cost V 5 bases and J 4 bases; bases outside gene matches: 9. The CDR3 region has the DNA TGCGCCAGCAGTCCAGACCCGGGACAGGGGTACAATGAGCAGTTCTTC. This translates into CASSPDPGQGYNEQFF.

This clonotype has just a few counts. Here the CDR3 reads CASSQPPDLSHEQFF. CDR3 bases: TGTGCCAGCAGCCAGCCACCAGATTTGTCGCATGAGCAGTTCTTC. V is TRBV11-2 and J is TRBJ2-1; the D is unclear. CDR3 length equals 15 residues. Trimming removed 5 bases at V and 8 bases at J, with 19 bases between. CDR1 is SGHAT and CDR2 is FQNNGV in the germline V gene.

V is TRBV6-5 and J is TRBJ1-2; D remains unclear. The CDR3 extends over 13 amino acids. Germline values: CDR1 MNHEY, CDR2 SVGAGI. V dropped 0 bases and J dropped 5 bases, with 7 bases sitting between them. CDR3 DNA sequence: TGTGCCAGCAGTTACTCCCCAGGATATGGCTACACCTTC. Its protein is CASSYSPGYGYTF.

The genes are TRBV5-1 and TRBJ2-1; unclear D gene. This CDR3 has 13 residues. CDR1 is SGHRS and CDR2 is YFSETQ in the germline V gene. The V gene lost 1 base and the J gene lost 14 bases, with 16 bases spanning the gap. CDR3 in amino acids: CASSLTDASSEFF. CDR3 sequence (DNA): TGCGCCAGCAGCTTGACGGACGCGTCTTCAGAGTTCTTC.

This clonotype has only a few counts. The V call is TRBV6-2 or TRBV6-3, the J call TRBJ2-7; TRBD1 agrees at 8 bases. Losses at the gene ends were 8 bases for V and 3 bases for J; bases not matched to a gene: 9. This CDR3 is 14 amino acids long. Looked up from germline, CDR1 is MNHEY and CDR2 is SVGEGT. The CDR3: CASLDWTGNYEQYF. Written as DNA, the CDR3 is TGTGCCAGCCTAGACTGGACAGGGAACTACGAGCAGTACTTC.

This clonotype turned up a few times. V gene TRBV19 combines with J gene TRBJ2-7, with D perhaps TRBD2 (5 bases). V lost 4 bases and J 5 bases, leaving 12 bases between the germline ends. This CDR3 spans 13 amino acids. The germline gives CDR1 LNHDA, CDR2 SQIVND (reference sequence). CDR3 sequence: CASSSRSEDEQYF. As DNA, the CDR3 is TGTGCCAGTAGTAGCAGATCGGAGGACGAGCAGTACTTC.

The chain couples TRBV20-1 to TRBJ2-7, with D possibly being TRBD2 (6 bases). The V gene lost 5 bases and the J gene lost 6 bases, with 20 bases spanning the gap. There are 14 residues in the CDR3. The germline V gene has CDR1 DFQATT and CDR2 SNEGSKA (reference sequence). Written as DNA, the CDR3 is TGCAGTGCTCCCCTTCAGACAGTCGGGGGCGAGCAGTACTTC. This encodes CSAPLQTVGGEQYF.

This clonotype was counted a few times. This chain joins TRBV5-1 and TRBJ2-1, with 9 positions matching TRBD1. The CDR3 has 14 residues. J gave up 7 bases and V 4 bases, and 6 bases lay outside the gene matches. CDR1 and CDR2 (germline): SGHRS, YFSETQ. CDR3 coding DNA: TGCGCCAGCAGCATGACAGGGGGGCGTAATGAGCAGTTCTTC. It translates to CASSMTGGRNEQFF.

This clonotype appeared many times. V and J are TRBV7-2 and TRBJ2-7; 8 bases agree with TRBD2. V lost 2 bases and J lost 0; bases outside the gene matches: 9. This CDR3 region has 17 residues. Germline CDR1 and CDR2: SGHTA and FQGNSA. CDR3 amino acids: CASSLSRAGGLSYEQYF. CDR3 nucleotide sequence: TGTGCCAGCAGCTTAAGCAGGGCGGGAGGTCTCTCCTACGAGCAGTACTTC.

The chain employs TRBV27 and TRBJ1-4, with unresolved D. The V end lost 5 bases, the J end lost 3 bases, and 10 bases lay between the germline ends. Germline CDR1 MNHEY, CDR2 SMNVEV (reference sequence). The CDR3 totals 14 residues. The CDR3: CASSRSGANEKLFF. CDR3 coding DNA: TGTGCCAGCAGTCGCTCCGGGGCTAATGAAAAACTGTTTTTT. Drawing the rest from reference TRBV27 and TRBJ1-4, the complete variable domain is EAQVTQNPRYLITVTGKKLTVTCSQNMNHEYMSWYRQDPGLGLRQIYYSMNVEVTDKGDVPEGYKVSRKEKRNFPLILESPSPNQTSLYFCASSRSGANEKLFFGSGTQLSVL.

The V call is TRBV18, the J call TRBJ1-4, with 7 bases lining up with TRBD1. Looked up from germline, CDR1 is KGHSH and CDR2 is LQKENI. This CDR3 is built from 16 residues. J was trimmed by 7 bases and V by 8 bases; bases with no gene match: 16. The CDR3 region has the DNA TGTGCCAGCAGCTACTTCGGGACAGTGGATGGTGAAAAACTGTTTTTT. Translated, it gives CASSYFGTVDGEKLFF.

This chain links TRBV29-1 with TRBJ1-2, with TRBD1 matching 8 bases. Trimming at V came to 6 bases and at J to 1 base, leaving 10 bases not matched to a gene. Germline loops: CDR1 SQVTM, CDR2 ANQGSEA. The CDR3 sequence is 15 residues long. The CDR3 DNA sequence: TGCAGCGTCACCGGGACAGGACGCCTTAACTATGGCTACACCTTC. Residues: CSVTGTGRLNYGYTF.

CDR3 residues: CASSLETSGSTDTQYF. The CDR3 nucleotides are TGTGCCAGCAGCTTAGAGACTAGCGGCAGCACAGATACGCAGTATTTT. The genes are TRBV5-6 and TRBJ2-3, with 9 bases fitting TRBD2. This CDR3 comprises 16 residues. CDR1 is SGHDT, CDR2 YYEEEE, per germline. Trimming took 2 bases from V and 0 from J; bases not matched to a gene: 4.